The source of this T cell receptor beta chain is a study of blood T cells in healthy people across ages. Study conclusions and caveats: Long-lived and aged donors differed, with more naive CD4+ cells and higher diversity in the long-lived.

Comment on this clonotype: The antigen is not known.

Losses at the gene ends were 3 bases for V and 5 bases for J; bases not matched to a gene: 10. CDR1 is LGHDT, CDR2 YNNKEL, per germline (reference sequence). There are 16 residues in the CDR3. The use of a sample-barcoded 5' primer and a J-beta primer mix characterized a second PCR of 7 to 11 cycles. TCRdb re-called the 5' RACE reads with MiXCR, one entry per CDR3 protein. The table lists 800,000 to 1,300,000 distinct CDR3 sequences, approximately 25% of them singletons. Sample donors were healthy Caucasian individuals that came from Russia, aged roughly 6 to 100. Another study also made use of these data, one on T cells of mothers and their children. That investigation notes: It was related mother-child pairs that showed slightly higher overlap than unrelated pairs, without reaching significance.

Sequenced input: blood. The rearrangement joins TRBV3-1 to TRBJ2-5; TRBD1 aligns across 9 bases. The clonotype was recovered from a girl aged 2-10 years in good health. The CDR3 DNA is TGTGCCAGCAGCCATTCACTCCGGGACAGGGATGAGACCCAGTACTTC. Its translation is CASSHSLRDRDETQYF.